The rows below give T cell receptor beta chains drawn from one sample of a study of T cells in Graves' hyperthyroidism and ophthalmopathy. TCRdb re-derived calls from the multiplex PCR reads in MiXCR, one entry per CDR3 protein. This repertoire shows fewer than 350,000 distinct CDR3 sequences, over 15% found once; its top ten account for around 15%. Sequencing used blood. The receptors were sampled from a woman between 40 and 50 years old with Graves' ophthalmopathy. The CDR3 runs from the conserved cysteine through the conserved F or W. D genes are given only for firm matches. Clone size, where shown, is once, few, many, or a class for clones that have expanded.

TRBJ1-1 - TRBV20-1 17 TRBD1 TGCAGTGCTAAGGGACAGGGAGGGAAGAGTGTTGGCACTGAAGCTTTCTTT CSAKGQGGKSVGTEAFF
TRBJ2-2 - TRBV19 17 - TGTGCCAGTAGTAAAACGACCACAGGGATAAACACCGGGGAGCTGTTTTTT CASSKTTTGINTGELFF
TRBJ1-1 many TRBV5-1 18 TRBD1 TGCGCCAGCAGCTTGTCCCCTCCTCGGGCAGGGGGTGGCACTGAAGCTTTCTTT CASSLSPPRAGGGTEAFF
TRBJ1-3 many TRBV12-3/TRBV12-4 17 - TGTGCCAGCAGTTTATCCGTTGGCAGCAGCTCTGGAAACACCATATATTTT CASSLSVGSSSGNTIYF
TRBJ1-5 - TRBV6-1 15 - TGTGCCAGCAGTGTTGACGCAGGGGCTAATCAGCCCCAGCATTTT CASSVDAGANQPQHF
TRBJ1-2 many TRBV4-1 18 - TGCGCCAGCAGCCAAGAGGCCACCCTTCGAGCAGGGCGATATGGCTACACCTTC CASSQEATLRAGRYGYTF
TRBJ2-7 many TRBV19 15 - TGTGCCAGTAGTATAGTGGCAGGGCCAGACTACGAGCAGTACTTC CASSIVAGPDYEQYF
TRBJ2-7 many TRBV20-1 15 - TGCAGTGCCAGACGAGGGGGAGGGGGGATTTACGAGCAGTACTTC CSARRGGGGIYEQYF
TRBJ2-2 many TRBV11-2 15 - TGTGCCAGCAGCTTCATTCGGGGGAACACCGGGGAGCTGTTTTTT CASSFIRGNTGELFF
TRBJ1-2 - TRBV20-1 12 TRBD1 TGCAGTGTTGCCCAGGGGGACTATGGCTACACCTTC CSVAQGDYGYTF
TRBJ2-5 - TRBV15 13 - TGTGCCACCAGCAGCGTGGTCCAAGAGACCCAGTACTTC CATSSVVQETQYF
TRBJ1-5 many TRBV2 15 TRBD1 TGTGCCAGCAGGCCGGGACAGACGACCTATCAGCCCCAGCATTTT CASRPGQTTYQPQHF
TRBJ1-2 many TRBV28 13 - TGTGCCAGCAGTTTAACCCCAGGGGCTGGCTACACCTTC CASSLTPGAGYTF
TRBJ1-1 many TRBV10-1 13 TRBD1 TGCGCCAGCAGTGAGGGGGACAGGGGTCGCGCTTTCTTT CASSEGDRGRAFF
TRBJ2-2 many TRBV2 15 TRBD2 TGTGCCAGCAGTGAAGATGGACTAGCGGTCGGGGAGCTGTTTTTT CASSEDGLAVGELFF
TRBJ1-1 many TRBV11-1 17 - TGTGCCAGCAGCACACCCCGGGTGGGGGCAATGAACACTGAAGCTTTCTTT CASSTPRVGAMNTEAFF
TRBJ1-1 many TRBV7-9 14 - TGTGCCAGCAGCTTAAGTGGCTTGAGCACTGAAGCTTTCTTT CASSLSGLSTEAFF
TRBJ2-7 many TRBV19 16 - TGTGCCAGTACCCCAGTGGCGGGGGCGTTTCCCCTCGAGCAGTACTTC CASTPVAGAFPLEQYF
TRBJ2-2 - TRBV6-2/TRBV6-3 12 - TGTGCCAGCAGCGACAGGTCCGGGGAGCTGTTTTTT CASSDRSGELFF
TRBJ1-3 - TRBV28 12 - TGTGCCAGCAGTTTGTCCCGAGGTCACATATATTTT CASSLSRGHIYF
TRBJ2-7 many TRBV28 16 TRBD2 TGTGCCAGCAGTTTAGCGGGAGGGCCTCTTACCTACGAGCAGTACTTC CASSLAGGPLTYEQYF
TRBJ2-2 many TRBV12-3/TRBV12-4 15 - TGTGCCAGCAGTATCGGGACTTTGAACACCGGGGAGCTGTTTTTT CASSIGTLNTGELFF
TRBJ2-5 many TRBV15 14 - TGTGCCACCAGCGGACGGACGGGACCGGGGACCCAGTACTTC CATSGRTGPGTQYF
TRBJ2-7 many TRBV12-3/TRBV12-4 15 TRBD1 TGTGCCAGCAGGGGCTTGGGACAGGGGACCACCGAGCAGTACTTC CASRGLGQGTTEQYF
TRBJ2-5 many TRBV20-1 13 - TGCAGTGCTAGGGACTTTTGGCAAGAGACCCAGTACTTC CSARDFWQETQYF
TRBJ1-2 many TRBV7-9 13 TRBD1 TGTGCCAGCATGTCTGACACAGGGGGTGGCTACACCTTC CASMSDTGGGYTF
TRBJ1-1 - TRBV20-1 13 - TGCAGTGCTAGAAAACAATTGAACACTGAAGCTTTCTTT CSARKQLNTEAFF
TRBJ2-7 many TRBV6-2/TRBV6-3 13 TRBD1 TGTGCCAGCAGTTCAAGACAGGGCTACGAGCAGTACTTC CASSSRQGYEQYF
TRBJ2-2 - TRBV7-2 15 - TGTGCCAGCAGCTTACTCAGCGGCGGCGGCGGGGAGCTGTTTTTT CASSLLSGGGGELFF
TRBJ2-4 many TRBV30 17 TRBD2 TGTGCCTGGAGTTACCTCGGACTAGCGGGAGTGTCTAACATTCAGTACTTC CAWSYLGLAGVSNIQYF
TRBJ2-7 many TRBV19 15 TRBD1 TGTGCCAGTTCGGGAAGGGACAGTCTGACATCCGAGCAGTACTTC CASSGRDSLTSEQYF
TRBJ2-7 many TRBV6-1 15 - TGTGCCAGCAGTGAAGCTCCGGTGGGGGGCTACGAGCAGTACTTC CASSEAPVGGYEQYF
TRBJ1-5 many TRBV6-1 16 TRBD1 TGTGCCAGCAGTCCTCGCGGGGGACAGGGCAATCAGCCCCAGCATTTT CASSPRGGQGNQPQHF
TRBJ2-1 many TRBV6-5 16 - TGTGCCAGCAGTTACTCGGTTGGAAAGCGTCTAGTTGAGCAGTTCTTC CASSYSVGKRLVEQFF
TRBJ1-1 many TRBV28 14 - TGTGCCAGCACCCCCCAGGGAGGTGTCACTGAAGCTTTCTTT CASTPQGGVTEAFF
TRBJ2-7 many TRBV12-3/TRBV12-4 13 TRBD1 TGTGCCAGCAGTTACGACAGGGGCTACGAGCAGTACTTC CASSYDRGYEQYF
TRBJ2-7 many TRBV19 15 - TGTGCCAGTAGTATAGCCCGTGAGCGGTCCCACGAGCAGTACTTC CASSIARERSHEQYF
TRBJ2-7 many TRBV28 14 TRBD2 TGTGCCAGCAGTCCCCAACGGGAGGTCTCCGAGCAGTACTTC CASSPQREVSEQYF
TRBJ1-1 many TRBV6-2/TRBV6-3 14 TRBD1 TGTGCCAGCAGGGGGACAGGGGAGTACACTGAAGCTTTCTTT CASRGTGEYTEAFF
TRBJ1-2 - TRBV7-9 12 - TGTGCCAGCAGCGGGGGGGACCATGGCTACACCTTC CASSGGDHGYTF
TRBJ2-5 many TRBV12-3/TRBV12-4 14 - TGTGCCAGCAGTCGAGCGGGCCTCCAAGAGACCCAGTACTTC CASSRAGLQETQYF
TRBJ2-7 many TRBV7-6 13 TRBD1 TGTGCCAGCAGCACACGGACAGGGAATGAGCAGTACTTC CASSTRTGNEQYF
TRBJ1-2 many TRBV19 14 TRBD1 TGTGCCAGTAGACAATCGACAGGGATGGGCGGCTACACCTTC CASRQSTGMGGYTF
TRBJ1-5 - TRBV11-2 14 - TGTGCCAGCAGCTTAGAACCGGACGGTCAGCCCCAGCATTTT CASSLEPDGQPQHF
TRBJ1-3 few TRBV6-2/TRBV6-3 15 - TGTGCCAGCAGCTCGGGACGCCACTCTGGAAACACCATATATTTT CASSSGRHSGNTIYF
TRBJ1-5 many TRBV11-1 17 - TGTGCCAGCAGCTCCACACGGCGACGGAATAGCAATCAGCCCCAGCATTTT CASSSTRRRNSNQPQHF
TRBJ2-5 many TRBV30 13 - TGTGCCTGGAGTGTTCCCCAACGCGAGACCCAGTACTTC CAWSVPQRETQYF
TRBJ1-1 many TRBV5-1 15 - TGCGCCAGCAGTTATAGACGACTAGGGGACACTGAAGCTTTCTTT CASSYRRLGDTEAFF
TRBJ1-2 many TRBV28 13 - TGTGCCAGCAGTTCTCAGGGTGGCTATGGCTACACCTTC CASSSQGGYGYTF
TRBJ1-5 many TRBV20-1 13 - TGCAGTGCTAGATCCTACTCATTCCAGCCCCAGCATTTT CSARSYSFQPQHF
TRBJ2-5 many TRBV7-9 15 - TGTGCCAGCAGCGTAGCCACCCCGGGTGAAGAGACCCAGTACTTC CASSVATPGEETQYF
TRBJ2-2 many TRBV28 15 - TGTGCCTGCAGACCTAGGAGAGGCGCCACCGGGGAGCTGTTTTTT CACRPRRGATGELFF
TRBJ2-7 many TRBV3-1 13 - TGTGCCAGCAGCCGGGACACCAACTACGAGCAGTACTTC CASSRDTNYEQYF